The present TCR beta chain was sequenced within a study of early T cells in non-severe SARS-CoV-2 infection. About the research overall: From unsorted whole blood, bulk RNA was sequenced, and the chains remained unpaired.

Germline V gives CDR1 SGHAT, CDR2 FQNNGV. The CDR3 covers 15 residues. Trimming at V came to 2 bases and at J to 8 bases, leaving 7 bases not matched to a gene. This clonotype was counted a few times. Its target is not known. In the library, individual cDNA molecules carried attached unique molecular identifiers. Each CDR3 protein gets one entry after TCRdb re-called the 5' RACE reads with MiXCR. The table has 61,000 or so distinct CDR3 sequences, around 13% seen once. Study-wide findings and caveats: Database matching using VDJdb favored anti-spike CD8 responses, with private and CD4 specificities left missing.

This rearrangement joins TRBV11-2 to TRBJ1-1; 11 bases fit TRBD1. This TCR was sampled from an adult who was a healthcare worker with PCR-confirmed SARS-CoV-2 infection or an uninfected control (not recorded which). The donor label of this sample is uncertain. Sequencing used whole blood, obtained at baseline. The CDR3 sequence is CASSLPGQGAVEAFF. DNA of the CDR3: TGTGCCAGCAGCTTACCCGGACAGGGGGCGGTGGAAGCTTTCTTT.